Following are 27 T cell receptor beta chains from one sample sequenced in a study of CDR3 diversity in severe acne. Using its own MiXCR run on the PCR reads, TCRdb lists one record per CDR3 protein. This sample has around 91,000 distinct CDR3 sequences; approximately 51% occur once, and the top ten carry roughly 13%. Input material: blood. All receptors come from a male donor in good health, without acne.

This clonotype came up a few times. This chain connects TRBV7-9 to TRBJ1-1; the D gene is possibly TRBD1 (5 bases). The V end was cut by 2 bases, the J end by 5 bases, with 9 bases between. The CDR3 is made up of 13 amino acids. The germline V gene has CDR1 SEHNR and CDR2 FQNEAQ (reference sequence). CDR3 sequence: CASSLLGGTEAFF. The CDR3 coding sequence is TGTGCCAGCAGCTTACTTGGGGGAACTGAAGCTTTCTTT.

The rearrangement links TRBV29-1 to TRBJ1-2; TRBD1 is a possible D gene (6 bases). The germline V and J ends were trimmed by 8 bases and 6 bases, with 16 bases remaining between them. Germline-derived CDR1 and CDR2 are SQVTM and ANQGSEA. The CDR3 is made up of 12 amino acids. CDR3 in DNA: TGCAGCTTGGGGGGGCGCATCGATGGCTACACCTTC. It translates to CSLGGRIDGYTF. The variable domain in full, completed from reference TRBV29-1 and TRBJ1-2, reads SAVISQKPSRDICQRGTSLTIQCQVDSQVTMMFWYRQQPGQSLTLIATANQGSEATYESGFVIDKFPISRPNLTFSTLTVSNMSPEDSSIYLCSLGGRIDGYTFGSGTRLTVV.

The gene calls are TRBV5-1 and TRBJ2-7, with a tentative D call TRBD2 (5 bases). The CDR3 spans 14 residues. Per germline, CDR1 SGHRS and CDR2 YFSETQ. V was cut by 2 bases and J by 3 bases, with 12 bases left in between. The CDR3 sequence is CASSFGGSLYEQYF. DNA of the CDR3: TGCGCCAGCAGCTTTGGCGGGTCGCTCTACGAGCAGTACTTC.

The chain links TRBV25-1 to TRBJ2-7; TRBD1 matches 8 bases. Per the germline V gene, CDR1 is MGHDK and CDR2 is SYGVNS. This CDR3 has 14 residues. V dropped 6 bases and J dropped 1; count of bases not matched to a gene: 5. The CDR3 bases are TGTGCCAGCAGCCGGACAGGGAGTTCCTACGAGCAGTACTTC. Protein: CASSRTGSSYEQYF.

A note on this clonotype: A read error is likely, as this CDR3 ends without the conserved phenylalanine or tryptophan. This chain joins TRBV3-1 and TRBJ2-5, with D perhaps TRBD2 (6 bases). The germline gives CDR1 LGHDT, CDR2 YNNKEL (reference sequence). The CDR3 covers 16 residues. CDR3 DNA: TGTGCCAGCAACCAAGGTGGAGGGTTGGTCGGAGAGACCCAGTACCTC. This translates into CASNQGGGLVGETQYL.

The V gene is TRBV7-6, the J gene TRBJ2-1; no clear D. CDR1 and CDR2 from the germline V gene are SGHVS and FNYEAQ. V was cut by 5 bases and J by 6 bases, with 2 bases left in between. The CDR3 contains 10 residues. For the CDR3, the DNA is TGTGCCAGCAGCCCCAATGAGCAGTTCTTC. It specifies CASSPNEQFF.

In this sample, this clonotype turned up many times. The chain is built from TRBV24-1 and TRBJ2-3, with D unresolved. With 1 base removed from V and 3 bases from J, the gap between germline ends came to 13 bases. The CDR3 runs to 16 residues. The germline CDR1 and CDR2 sequences are KGHDR and SFDVKD. Here the CDR3 DNA reads TGTGCCACCAGTGATTTTTCGGTTTTAGGTACAGATACGCAGTATTTT. It codes for CATSDFSVLGTDTQYF.

V usage is TRBV3-1 and J usage is TRBJ1-2; D uncertain. V lost 3 bases and J lost 7, with 15 bases in between. CDR3 length: 14 amino acids. Per the germline V gene, CDR1 is LGHDT and CDR2 is YNNKEL (reference sequence). The CDR3 loop reads CASSHNTWRAGYTF. The CDR3 bases are TGTGCCAGCAGCCACAACACCTGGAGGGCTGGCTACACCTTC.

The chain has TRBV6-5 and TRBJ1-2; the match to TRBD1 covers 7 bases. This CDR3 has 15 residues. Unmatched junction bases numbered 12, after V lost 6 bases and J lost 5 bases. Germline V gives CDR1 MNHEY, CDR2 SVGAGI. The DNA for the CDR3 is TGTGCCAGCAGCGTTGGACCGGGGACAGAATATGGCTACACCTTC. This sequence encodes CASSVGPGTEYGYTF.

The rearrangement uses TRBV7-6 and TRBJ1-1, with D perhaps TRBD1 (5 bases). V lost 5 bases to trimming and J lost 6 bases, with 13 bases between them. Germline V gene data show CDR1 as SGHVS and CDR2 as FNYEAQ. The length of the CDR3 is 13 residues. CDR3 residues: CASSPPGQAEAFF. DNA of the CDR3: TGTGCCAGCAGCCCCCCGGGGCAGGCTGAAGCTTTCTTT.

The chain combines TRBV12-3 or TRBV12-4 with TRBJ2-3; 14 bases are a match to TRBD2. V gave up 3 bases and J gave up 3 bases; unmatched junction bases: 2. The CDR3 covers 16 residues. The CDR3 here is CASSLGLAGVTDTQYF. The CDR3 coding sequence is TGTGCCAGCAGTTTGGGACTAGCGGGAGTGACAGATACGCAGTATTTT.

The table lists this clonotype with many counts. This rearrangement joins TRBV5-1 to TRBJ2-1; D might be TRBD2 (6 bases). The length of the CDR3 is 15 residues. Germline loops: CDR1 SGHRS, CDR2 YFSETQ. V lost 1 base and J lost 7, with 15 bases in between. CDR3 residues: CASSLSSSELNEQFF. CDR3 sequence (DNA): TGCGCCAGCAGCTTGTCGTCTAGCGAGTTAAATGAGCAGTTCTTC. Full variable domain (missing parts from reference TRBV5-1 and TRBJ2-1): KAGVTQTPRYLIKTRGQQVTLSCSPISGHRSVSWYQQTPGQGLQFLFEYFSETQRNKGNFPGRFSGRQFSNSRSEMNVSTLELGDSALYLCASSLSSSELNEQFFGPGTRLTVL.

By share, this clonotype counts as medium-sized. The chain carries TRBV20-1 and TRBJ1-2; D is ambiguous. The germline V gene encodes CDR1 DFQATT and CDR2 SNEGSKA (reference sequence). The CDR3 runs to 12 residues. The ends were cut back, 0 bases at V and 4 bases at J, with 6 bases in the middle. This CDR3 reads CSARDGVYGYTF. The CDR3 coding sequence is TGCAGTGCTAGAGACGGGGTCTATGGCTACACCTTC.

This chain links TRBV3-1 with TRBJ2-7; D is undetermined. CDR3 length: 16 residues. Germline loops: CDR1 LGHDT, CDR2 YNNKEL (reference sequence). Trimming stripped 0 bases from V and 6 bases from J, with 18 bases between. The CDR3 DNA reads as TGTGCCAGCAGCCAAGACTCCCGCAGCTTGTCCGGCGAGCAGTACTTC. It encodes CASSQDSRSLSGEQYF.

This clonotype has only a few counts. The chain joins TRBV20-1 to TRBJ2-2; tentative D call: TRBD2 (6 bases). Germline V gene data show CDR1 as DFQATT and CDR2 as SNEGSKA (reference sequence). This CDR3 is 16 amino acids long. V was cut by 6 bases and J by 2 bases, with 19 bases left in between. The CDR3 reads CSALRVRDSNTGELFF. CDR3 DNA sequence: TGCAGTGCCCTAAGGGTTCGGGACTCTAACACCGGGGAGCTGTTTTTT.

This CDR3 is CASSLSRDRANQPQHF. The CDR3, as DNA: TGTGCCAGCAGTTTATCCAGGGATAGGGCCAATCAGCCCCAGCATTTT. The chain joins TRBV27 to TRBJ1-5, with D tentatively TRBD1 (5 bases). The CDR3 is 16 amino acids. The ends were cut back, 0 bases at V and 3 bases at J, with 12 bases in the middle. CDR1 is MNHEY and CDR2 is SMNVEV in the germline V gene (reference sequence).

This clonotype was observed once. The rearrangement links TRBV20-1 to TRBJ1-6; D is perhaps TRBD1 (6 bases). CDR1 is DFQATT and CDR2 is SNEGSKA in the germline V gene (reference sequence). This CDR3 spans 13 amino acids. V shed 5 bases and J shed 13 bases, with 18 bases lying between them. The CDR3, as DNA: TGCAGTGCTCAGGGGACCAGCAATCAGCCCCTCCACTTT. Amino acid sequence: CSAQGTSNQPLHF.

This CDR3 reads CSATQGAGANVLTF. DNA for the CDR3: TGCAGTGCAACACAGGGAGCTGGGGCCAACGTCCTGACTTTC. The genes are TRBV20-1 and TRBJ2-6; tentatively, D is TRBD1 (6 bases). The CDR3 contains 14 residues. V dropped 6 bases and J dropped 2 bases, with 11 bases sitting between them. Germline V lookup: CDR1 DFQATT, CDR2 SNEGSKA (reference sequence).

The chain is built from TRBV5-1 and TRBJ2-7; TRBD2 aligns across 9 bases. With V trimmed by 2 bases and J by 12 bases, 12 bases remained unmatched. Germline V gene data show CDR1 as SGHRS and CDR2 as YFSETQ. The CDR3 loop spans 14 amino acids. The CDR3 here is CASSFFRSGSERYF. CDR3 nucleotides: TGCGCCAGCAGCTTCTTCCGTAGCGGGAGTGAGAGGTACTTC.

This chain joins TRBV24-1 and TRBJ2-3, with 10 positions matching TRBD2. With 4 bases clipped from V and 4 bases from J, the junction kept 1 base outside the gene matches. CDR1 is KGHDR, CDR2 SFDVKD, per germline. The CDR3 totals 14 residues. Here the CDR3 reads CATSDTSGADTQYF. In DNA form, the CDR3 reads TGTGCCACCAGTGACACTAGCGGGGCAGATACGCAGTATTTT.

This sequence joins TRBV5-1 and TRBJ2-3; D is perhaps TRBD1 or TRBD2 (5 bases each). V was pared by 0 bases and J by 5 bases, with 16 bases between. The CDR3 length is 16 residues. In germline, CDR1 is SGHRS, CDR2 YFSETQ. The chain's CDR3 is CASSLDGDEGIDTQYF. In DNA, the CDR3 is TGCGCCAGCAGCTTGGATGGGGACGAGGGGATAGATACGCAGTATTTT.

This clonotype was seen only a few times. J is TRBJ1-1 and V is TRBV29-1, with D perhaps TRBD1 (5 bases). This CDR3 has 12 residues. CDR1 is SQVTM and CDR2 is ANQGSEA in the germline V gene. With 5 bases removed from V and 7 bases from J, the gap between germline ends came to 14 bases. CDR3 nucleotides: TGCAGCGTTCCCTCCCCGGGGGGTGAAGCTTTCTTT. Translating gives CSVPSPGGEAFF.

This clonotype has at least ten counts. CDR3 loop: CASRPNFDPMNTEAFF. CDR3 sequence (DNA): TGTGCCAGCAGACCTAATTTCGACCCAATGAACACTGAAGCTTTCTTT. The V and J genes are TRBV7-9 and TRBJ1-1; no clear D gene. With 6 bases removed from V and 0 bases from J, the gap between germline ends came to 17 bases. CDR1 is SEHNR and CDR2 is FQNEAQ in the germline V gene (reference sequence). The CDR3 length is 16 residues. The variable domain in full, with the rest retrieved from reference TRBV7-9 and TRBJ1-1, is DTGVSQNPRHKITKRGQNVTFRCDPISEHNRLYWYRQTLGQGPEFLTYFQNEAQLEKSRLLSDRFSAERPKGSFSTLEIQRTEQGDSAMYLCASRPNFDPMNTEAFFGQGTRLTVV.

The chain recombines TRBV5-1 with TRBJ1-2; TRBD1 matches 8 bases. The CDR3 has 14 amino acids. V shed 6 bases and J 5 bases; nucleotides not matched to a gene: 9. Germline V gene lookup returns CDR1 SGHRS and CDR2 YFSETQ. The DNA for the CDR3 is TGCGCCAGCACCCCAACCGGGACAGGATATGGCTACACCTTC. As protein: CASTPTGTGYGYTF.

This clonotype was seen a few times. The rearrangement joins TRBV11-2 to TRBJ2-7; no reliable D call. CDR3 length equals 11 residues. Germline CDR1 is SGHAT and CDR2 is FQNNGV. Trimming took off 6 bases at V and 7 bases at J, with 10 bases between the two ends. The CDR3 reads CASRIFGEQYF. CDR3 DNA: TGTGCCAGCAGGATATTTGGGGAGCAGTACTTC.

This clonotype was detected many times. V gene TRBV11-1 combines with J gene TRBJ1-1, with D hard to call. This CDR3 is 13 amino acids long. The V and J ends lost 1 base and 4 bases respectively, with 7 bases between them. Germline values: CDR1 SGHAT, CDR2 FQDESV (reference sequence). DNA of the CDR3: TGTGCCAGCAGCTTAGAAGGGCCCACTGAAGCTTTCTTT. Translation gives CASSLEGPTEAFF. The variable domain in full, with the rest retrieved from reference TRBV11-1 and TRBJ1-1, is EAEVAQSPRYKITEKSQAVAFWCDPISGHATLYWYRQILGQGPELLVQFQDESVVDDSQLPKDRFSAERLKGVDSTLKIQPAELGDSAMYLCASSLEGPTEAFFGQGTRLTVV.

This clonotype appeared a few times. J is TRBJ1-6 and V is TRBV20-1; maybe TRBD1 (5 bases). The CDR3 length is 13 residues. V was shortened by 3 bases and J by 5 bases, with 8 bases between the two germline ends. Germline V gives CDR1 DFQATT, CDR2 SNEGSKA (reference sequence). This CDR3 reads CSASQGDNSPLHF. In DNA, the CDR3 is TGCAGTGCTAGTCAGGGAGATAATTCACCCCTCCACTTT.